This is a list of T cell receptor beta chains from one sample in a study of CD8+CD57+ T cells in acquired aplastic anemia. TCRdb itself ran the reads through MiXCR, one entry per CDR3 protein. The repertoire holds over 150,000 distinct CDR3 sequences, roughly half seen once, with approximately 12% in the top ten. The sample was sorted CD4+, CD8+, or CD8+CD57+ T cells (not recorded which) from PBMCs. These TCRs come from a human donor with aplastic anemia. Both conserved end residues are part of each CDR3. A D gene is named only where the DNA matches it firmly. Clone size is given for some rows only: seen once, a few or many times, or a class if the clone is expanded.

clone_size	d_call	j_call	v_call	cdr3_length	cdr3_nt	cdr3_aa
many	NA	TRBJ1-1	TRBV19	18	TGTGCCAGTAGTATAGGGGGGGGGGATGCAACCCCGAACACTGAAGCTTTCTTT	CASSIGGGDATPNTEAFF
NA	NA	TRBJ2-2	TRBV11-2	15	TGTGCCAGCAGCCTACGGACAAACCTCGCCGGGGAGCTGTTTTTT	CASSLRTNLAGELFF
many	NA	TRBJ2-4	TRBV12-3/TRBV12-4	13	TGTGCCAGCAGTTTAACCGACGGGGACATTCAGTACTTC	CASSLTDGDIQYF
NA	TRBD1	TRBJ1-2	TRBV20-1	14	TGCAGTGCTAAACGACAGGGGGCTAACTATGGCTACACCTTC	CSAKRQGANYGYTF
few	TRBD1	TRBJ2-5	TRBV29-1	15	TGCAGCGTTGACCCGGGGACAGGGGTGGAGGAGACCCAGTACTTC	CSVDPGTGVEETQYF
NA	NA	TRBJ1-2	TRBV9	14	TGTGCCAGCAGTTTCCAGGGTGGGAAGAATGGCTACACCTTC	CASSFQGGKNGYTF
NA	NA	TRBJ2-7	TRBV7-9	12	TGTGCCAGCGGACCTTCAGGGGACGAGCAGTACTTC	CASGPSGDEQYF
NA	NA	TRBJ1-2	TRBV7-9	11	TGTGACCGTGCGCCTAACTATGGCTACACCTTC	CDRAPNYGYTF
few	NA	TRBJ2-1	TRBV3-1	16	TGTGCCAGCAGCCAAGATCGCCGAAGGGGGGCCCGTGAGCAGTTCTTC	CASSQDRRRGAREQFF
many	NA	TRBJ1-1	TRBV2	15	TGTGCCAGCAGGACGTACCCGGGGGGCGGTACTGAAGCTTTCTTT	CASRTYPGGGTEAFF
NA	NA	TRBJ1-2	TRBV19	14	TGTGCCAGTAGGGCAGGGCAAGCTAACTATGGCTACACCTTC	CASRAGQANYGYTF
NA	NA	TRBJ1-1	TRBV29-1	14	TGCAGCGTTGAAAGGGCAGCGAGCGAAGGTGTGGCTTTCTTT	CSVERAASEGVAFF
many	NA	TRBJ2-7	TRBV4-1	16	TGCGCCAGCAGCCAAGATAAGGCAGGTGGAATATACGAGCAGTACTTC	CASSQDKAGGIYEQYF
many	NA	TRBJ2-1	TRBV20-1	13	TGCAGTGCTAGAGTCCTAGGAGACAATGAGCAGTTCTTC	CSARVLGDNEQFF
few	NA	TRBJ1-1	TRBV19	14	TGTGCCAGTAGTATACTGGGGACGGACACTGAAGCTTTCTTT	CASSILGTDTEAFF
NA	TRBD1	TRBJ2-1	TRBV5-5	12	TGTGCCAGCAGCATAGCAGGGGGCGTTTCGTTCTTC	CASSIAGGVSFF
NA	NA	TRBJ2-7	TRBV19	15	TGTGCCAGTAGCCGCCAGAGCCGGGGGGCCCACGAGCAGTACTTC	CASSRQSRGAHEQYF
NA	NA	TRBJ2-7	TRBV7-7	13	TGTGCCAGCAGTTACTCACGGGGGTACGAGCAGTACTTC	CASSYSRGYEQYF
NA	NA	TRBJ2-6	TRBV24-1	16	TGTGCCACCAGTGACTCAGGGGAGTGGGGGGCCAACGTCCTGACTTTC	CATSDSGEWGANVLTF
NA	NA	TRBJ1-1	TRBV20-1	12	TGCAGTGCCGGGCTGATGAACACTGAAGCTTTCTTT	CSAGLMNTEAFF
many	NA	TRBJ2-7	TRBV20-1	13	TGCAGTGCTAGAGATTACCGGTCGGACGAGCAGTACTTC	CSARDYRSDEQYF
NA	TRBD1	TRBJ1-1	TRBV20-1	14	TGCAGTGCTAGTCGGACAGGGATGAACACTGAAGCTTTCTTT	CSASRTGMNTEAFF
NA	TRBD1	TRBJ1-1	TRBV19	15	TGTGCCAGTGGAAGGGGGCGGTTCATGGACACTGAAGCTTTCTTT	CASGRGRFMDTEAFF
once	NA	TRBJ2-3	TRBV5-5	14	TGTGCCAGCAGCCATCCTCAGGGTCTCGATACGCAGTATTTT	CASSHPQGLDTQYF
NA	NA	TRBJ2-1	TRBV11-2	14	TGTGCCAGCAGCTTAGGCCGCAGCGGGAATGAGCAGTTCTTC	CASSLGRSGNEQFF
many	NA	TRBJ2-7	TRBV10-3	13	TGTGCCATCAGTGGCAGTATTAGAGACGAGCAGTACTTC	CAISGSIRDEQYF
many	TRBD1	TRBJ2-7	TRBV20-1	14	TGCAGTGCTCACAGGGGCCGAAGCTCCTACGAGCAGTACTTC	CSAHRGRSSYEQYF
NA	TRBD1	TRBJ2-7	TRBV2	14	TGTGCCAGCAATACAGGGGGCGCCCACCTCGAGCAGTACTTC	CASNTGGAHLEQYF
NA	NA	TRBJ2-1	TRBV19	14	TGTGCCAGTAGACCCCAGGGGCAATACAATGAGCAGTTCTTC	CASRPQGQYNEQFF
NA	TRBD1	TRBJ1-6	TRBV2	15	TGTGCCAGCACCGGACAGGGGGCTAGTAATTCACCCCTCCACTTT	CASTGQGASNSPLHF
many	NA	TRBJ1-2	TRBV4-1	15	TGCGCCAGCAGCCAAGATCCAGGGACCGACTATGGCTACACCTTC	CASSQDPGTDYGYTF
NA	NA	TRBJ1-6	TRBV10-2	14	TGCGCCAGCACCACACAGGGTACGGGACTACCCCTCCACTTT	CASTTQGTGLPLHF
once	TRBD1	TRBJ2-5	TRBV7-7	13	TGTGCCAGCAGCTACACGGACAGGGGGACCCAGTACTTC	CASSYTDRGTQYF
NA	NA	TRBJ2-2	TRBV7-7	14	TGTGCCAGCTCGGGCCTAGCGAACACCGGGGAGCTGTTTTTT	CASSGLANTGELFF
NA	NA	TRBJ2-1	TRBV13	14	TGTGCCAGCAACTTAAGGGAAGGGTTCAATGAGCAGTTCTTC	CASNLREGFNEQFF
many	NA	TRBJ2-3	TRBV7-9	14	TGTGCCAGCAGCTTAGCGCGCCGCACAGATACGCAGTATTTT	CASSLARRTDTQYF
NA	NA	TRBJ2-7	TRBV19	13	TGTGCCAGTAGTATCGGGTTCTCCTACGAGCAGTACTTC	CASSIGFSYEQYF
many	NA	TRBJ2-7	TRBV7-6	16	TGTGCCAGCAGCCTCCGTTCGGACGGGACCTCCTACGAGCAGTACTTC	CASSLRSDGTSYEQYF
many	NA	TRBJ2-7	TRBV4-3	16	TGCGCCAGCAGCCAAGCCTCGACGGACAGCTCCTACGAGCAGTACTTC	CASSQASTDSSYEQYF
NA	TRBD2	TRBJ2-1	TRBV28	14	TGTGCCAGCAGTCCGGGACTAGCCCCACATGAGCAGTTCTTC	CASSPGLAPHEQFF
NA	NA	TRBJ1-1	TRBV19	14	TGTGCCAGTAGGGGGGACGCCGGGAACACTGAAGCTTTCTTT	CASRGDAGNTEAFF
once	NA	TRBJ2-5	TRBV20-1	14	TGCAGTGCTAGAGATCTAGGGACGCAAGAGACCCAGTACTTC	CSARDLGTQETQYF
NA	TRBD2	TRBJ2-1	TRBV6-2/TRBV6-3	16	TGTGCCAGCAGTTACTCCGGGACTAACCCCGACAATGAGCAGTTCTTC	CASSYSGTNPDNEQFF
many	TRBD2	TRBJ2-1	TRBV20-1	14	TGCAGTGCTAGAGTCACAGCGGGGGGTCCTGAGCAGTTCTTC	CSARVTAGGPEQFF
few	TRBD1	TRBJ1-5	TRBV27	17	TGTGCCAGCAGTTTAGGACAGGGCCTAGGGAGCAATCAGCCCCAGCATTTT	CASSLGQGLGSNQPQHF
NA	TRBD1	TRBJ2-7	TRBV6-2/TRBV6-3	18	TGTGCCAGCAGTTACGATTTGATGAAGGCCAGGGGGCACTACGAGCAGTACTTC	CASSYDLMKARGHYEQYF
few	TRBD1	TRBJ1-5	TRBV10-3	15	TGTGCCATCAGTGAGTCCCAAGGGGGCGATCAGCCCCAGCATTTT	CAISESQGGDQPQHF
many	NA	TRBJ1-2	TRBV4-1	15	TGCGCCAGCAGCTTCCCCCTGGGCGCCTCCCATGGCTACACCTTC	CASSFPLGASHGYTF
NA	NA	TRBJ2-5	TRBV24-1	13	TGTGCCACCAGTGCCTGGGGCGAGGAGACCCAGTACTTC	CATSAWGEETQYF
NA	TRBD1	TRBJ1-2	TRBV7-2	14	TGTGCCAGCAGGCGGACAGGGGGCGGCTATGGCTACACCTTC	CASRRTGGGYGYTF
NA	NA	TRBJ1-6	TRBV4-2	16	TGTGCCAGCAGCGAGCCAAGGGACCTTCGAAATTCACCCCTCCACTTT	CASSEPRDLRNSPLHF
NA	NA	TRBJ1-1	TRBV5-6	11	TGTGCCAGCAACTCCGGGGCTGAAGCTTTCTTT	CASNSGAEAFF
few	NA	TRBJ2-7	TRBV29-1	13	TGCAGCGTTTTAATGGACGGTACCTACGAGCAGTACTTC	CSVLMDGTYEQYF
NA	NA	TRBJ1-2	TRBV19	15	TGTGCCAGTAGTATCGCAGGCGGGCAGACCTATGGCTACACCTTC	CASSIAGGQTYGYTF
NA	TRBD2	TRBJ2-3	TRBV20-1	15	TGCAGTGCCCGGTCCGGGACTAGCGGGACGTATACGCAGTATTTT	CSARSGTSGTYTQYF
NA	TRBD1	TRBJ1-4	TRBV20-1	13	TGCAGTGCTGCGGGACAGGGTGTTGAAAAACTGTTTTTT	CSAAGQGVEKLFF
many	NA	TRBJ2-7	TRBV6-1	12	TGTGCCAGCAGTGTGGGGGAATACGAGCAGTACTTC	CASSVGEYEQYF
few	TRBD1	TRBJ1-5	TRBV2	14	TGTGCCAGCAGTGTTGAGGGGGCTAGGCAGCCCCAGCATTTT	CASSVEGARQPQHF
NA	NA	TRBJ2-2	TRBV30	14	TGTGCCTGGAGTGTGCACACCAACACCGGGGAGCTGTTTTTT	CAWSVHTNTGELFF